This T cell receptor (beta chain) stems from a study of blood T cell repertoires in COVID-19. Study background: Specimens from acute and convalescent COVID-19 originated in the United States, Italy and Spain. The analysed material was cDNA or gDNA that came from T cells, B-cell-depleted T cells, or PBMCs.

Authors' processing steps: Reference gene primer amplification gave estimated nucleated cell counts. The protocol was immunoSEQ multiplex PCR, while the TCRdb copy is restricted to in-frame clones and leaves out a portion. D and trimming come from the DNA, and the V and J calls and clone size come from that table. The sample contains under 50,000 clones, roughly 87% of which appear only once. The sample consisted of peripheral blood. The source is a human donor in a cohort sampled during active COVID-19.

The CDR3 loop reads CASSLLDRVDPKFF. CDR3 in DNA: TGTGCCAGCAGCTTATTGGACAGGGTCGATCCAAAGTTCTTC. V is TRBV11-3 and J is TRBJ2-1; 8 bases map to TRBD1. This CDR3 is 14 amino acids long. Per the germline V gene, CDR1 is SGHNT and CDR2 is YENEEA. V lost 2 bases and J lost 14; bases outside the gene matches: 11.